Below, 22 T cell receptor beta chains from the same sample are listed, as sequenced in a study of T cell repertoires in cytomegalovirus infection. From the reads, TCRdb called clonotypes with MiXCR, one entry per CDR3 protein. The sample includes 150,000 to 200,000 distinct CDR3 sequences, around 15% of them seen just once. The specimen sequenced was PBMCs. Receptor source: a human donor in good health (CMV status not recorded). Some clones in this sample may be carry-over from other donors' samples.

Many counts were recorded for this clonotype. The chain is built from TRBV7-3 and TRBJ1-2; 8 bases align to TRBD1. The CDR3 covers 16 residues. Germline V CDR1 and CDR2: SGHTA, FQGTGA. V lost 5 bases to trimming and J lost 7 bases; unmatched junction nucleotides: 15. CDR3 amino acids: CASSPRTRWTGCGYTF. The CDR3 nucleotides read TGTGCCAGCAGCCCTCGAACACGGTGGACAGGGTGTGGCTACACCTTC.

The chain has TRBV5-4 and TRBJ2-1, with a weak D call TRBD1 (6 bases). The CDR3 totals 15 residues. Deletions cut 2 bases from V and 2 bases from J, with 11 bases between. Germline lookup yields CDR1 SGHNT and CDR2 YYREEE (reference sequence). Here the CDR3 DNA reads TGTGCCAGCAGCTTTGCACAGGGTCCCTACAATGAGCAGTTCTTC. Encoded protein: CASSFAQGPYNEQFF.

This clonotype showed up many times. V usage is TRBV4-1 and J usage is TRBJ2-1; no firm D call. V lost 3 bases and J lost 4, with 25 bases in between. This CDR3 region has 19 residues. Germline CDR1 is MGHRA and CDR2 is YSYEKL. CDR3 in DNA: TGCGCCAGCAGCCAGACGGACGCAAAGTTTACCTTTGCTTACAATGAGCAGTTCTTC. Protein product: CASSQTDAKFTFAYNEQFF.

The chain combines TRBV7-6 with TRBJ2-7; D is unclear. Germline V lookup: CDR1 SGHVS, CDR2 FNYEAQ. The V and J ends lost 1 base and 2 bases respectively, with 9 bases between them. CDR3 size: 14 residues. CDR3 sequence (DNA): TGTGCCAGCAGCTTAGGACCCAGAACCTACGAGCAGTACTTC. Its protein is CASSLGPRTYEQYF.

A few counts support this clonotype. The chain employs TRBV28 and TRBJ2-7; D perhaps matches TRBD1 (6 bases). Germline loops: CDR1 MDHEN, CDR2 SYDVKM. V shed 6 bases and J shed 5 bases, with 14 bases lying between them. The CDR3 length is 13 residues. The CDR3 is CASSPLDSNEQYF. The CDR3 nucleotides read TGTGCCAGCAGCCCACTGGACAGTAACGAGCAGTACTTC.

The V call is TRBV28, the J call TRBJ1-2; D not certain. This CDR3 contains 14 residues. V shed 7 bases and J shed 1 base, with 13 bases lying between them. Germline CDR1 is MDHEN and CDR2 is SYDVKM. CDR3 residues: CASILAGLNYGYTF. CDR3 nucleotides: TGTGCCAGCATCTTGGCCGGGCTTAACTATGGCTACACCTTC.

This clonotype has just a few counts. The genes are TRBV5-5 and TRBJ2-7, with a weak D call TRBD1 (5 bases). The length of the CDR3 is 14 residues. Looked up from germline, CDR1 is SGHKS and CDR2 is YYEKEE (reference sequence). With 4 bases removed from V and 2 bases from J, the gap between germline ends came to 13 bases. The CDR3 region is CASSRMGLPYEQYF. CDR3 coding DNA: TGTGCCAGCAGCCGGATGGGGCTTCCCTACGAGCAGTACTTC.

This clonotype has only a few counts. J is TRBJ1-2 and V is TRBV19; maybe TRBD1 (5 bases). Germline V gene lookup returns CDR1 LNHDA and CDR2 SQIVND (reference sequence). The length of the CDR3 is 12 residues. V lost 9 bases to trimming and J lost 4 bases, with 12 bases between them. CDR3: CASLGTRYGYTF. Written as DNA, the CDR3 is TGTGCCAGCCTCGGGACGCGCTATGGCTACACCTTC.

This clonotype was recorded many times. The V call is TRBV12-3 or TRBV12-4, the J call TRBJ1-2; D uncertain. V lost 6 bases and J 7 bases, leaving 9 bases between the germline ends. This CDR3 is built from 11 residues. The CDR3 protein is CASSLLGGYTF. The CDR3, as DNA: TGTGCCAGCAGCTTGCTGGGTGGCTACACCTTC.

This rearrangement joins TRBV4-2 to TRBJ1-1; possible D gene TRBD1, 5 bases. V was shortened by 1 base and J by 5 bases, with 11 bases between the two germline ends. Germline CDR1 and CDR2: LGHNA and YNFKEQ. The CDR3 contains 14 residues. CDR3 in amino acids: CASSQGSGWTEAFF. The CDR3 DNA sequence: TGTGCCAGCAGCCAAGGGTCAGGGTGGACTGAAGCTTTCTTT.

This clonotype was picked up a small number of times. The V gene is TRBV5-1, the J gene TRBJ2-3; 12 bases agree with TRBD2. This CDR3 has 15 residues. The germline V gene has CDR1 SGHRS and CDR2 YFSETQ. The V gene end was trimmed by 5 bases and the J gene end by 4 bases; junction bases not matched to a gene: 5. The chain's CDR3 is CASSALAGGADTQYF. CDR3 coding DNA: TGCGCCAGCAGTGCCCTAGCGGGAGGGGCAGATACGCAGTATTTT.

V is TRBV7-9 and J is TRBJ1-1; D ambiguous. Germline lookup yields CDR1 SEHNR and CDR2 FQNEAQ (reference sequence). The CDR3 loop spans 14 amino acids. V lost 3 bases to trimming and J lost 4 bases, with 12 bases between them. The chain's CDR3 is CASSLTDLGTEAFF. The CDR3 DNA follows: TGTGCCAGCAGCTTGACCGACCTGGGCACTGAAGCTTTCTTT.

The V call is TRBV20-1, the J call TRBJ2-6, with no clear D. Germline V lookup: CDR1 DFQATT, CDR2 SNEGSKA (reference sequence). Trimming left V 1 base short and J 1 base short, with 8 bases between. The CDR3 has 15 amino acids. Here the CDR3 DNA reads TGCAGTGCTAGAGGCTGGAGATCTGGGGCCAACGTCCTGACTTTC. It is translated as CSARGWRSGANVLTF.

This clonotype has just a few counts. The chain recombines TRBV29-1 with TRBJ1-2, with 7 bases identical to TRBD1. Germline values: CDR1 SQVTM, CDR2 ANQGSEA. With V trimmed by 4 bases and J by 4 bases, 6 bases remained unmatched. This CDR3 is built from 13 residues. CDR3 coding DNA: TGCAGCGTTGTGGGTCGGGACAGCTATGGCTACACCTTC. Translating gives CSVVGRDSYGYTF.

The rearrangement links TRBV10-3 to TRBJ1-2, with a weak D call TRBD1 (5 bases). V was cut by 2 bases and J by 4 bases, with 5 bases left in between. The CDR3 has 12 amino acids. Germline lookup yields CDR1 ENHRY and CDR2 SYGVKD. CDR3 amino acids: CAISEDSYGYTF. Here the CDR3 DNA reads TGTGCCATCAGTGAGGACAGCTATGGCTACACCTTC.

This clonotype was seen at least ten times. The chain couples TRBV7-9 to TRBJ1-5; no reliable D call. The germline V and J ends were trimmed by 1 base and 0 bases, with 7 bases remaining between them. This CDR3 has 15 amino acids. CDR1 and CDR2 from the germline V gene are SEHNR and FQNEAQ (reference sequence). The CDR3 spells CASSLDGSSNQPQHF. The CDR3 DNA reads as TGTGCCAGCAGCTTAGATGGGAGTAGCAATCAGCCCCAGCATTTT.

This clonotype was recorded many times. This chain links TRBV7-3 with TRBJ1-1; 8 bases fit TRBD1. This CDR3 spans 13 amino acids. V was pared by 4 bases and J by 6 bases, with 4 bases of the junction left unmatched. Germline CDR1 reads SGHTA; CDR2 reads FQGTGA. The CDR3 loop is CASSSQGAAEAFF. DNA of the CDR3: TGTGCCAGCAGCTCGCAGGGGGCCGCTGAAGCTTTCTTT.

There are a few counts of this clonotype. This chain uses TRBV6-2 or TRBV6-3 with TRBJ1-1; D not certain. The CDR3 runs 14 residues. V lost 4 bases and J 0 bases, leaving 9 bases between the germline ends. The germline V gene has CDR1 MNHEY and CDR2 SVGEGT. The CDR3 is CASSFDGLNTEAFF. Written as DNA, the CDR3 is TGTGCCAGCAGTTTCGACGGCCTGAACACTGAAGCTTTCTTT.

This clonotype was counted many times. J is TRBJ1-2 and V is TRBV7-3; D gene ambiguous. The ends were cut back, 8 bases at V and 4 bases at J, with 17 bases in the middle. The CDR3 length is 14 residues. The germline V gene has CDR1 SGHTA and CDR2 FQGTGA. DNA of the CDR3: TGTGCCAGCCGCCCGGACCGTTCAAGCTATGGCTACACCTTC. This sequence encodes CASRPDRSSYGYTF.

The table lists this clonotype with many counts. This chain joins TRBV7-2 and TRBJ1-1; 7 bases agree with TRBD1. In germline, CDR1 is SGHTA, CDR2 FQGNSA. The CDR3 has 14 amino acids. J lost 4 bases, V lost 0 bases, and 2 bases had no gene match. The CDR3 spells CASSLAQGGTEAFF. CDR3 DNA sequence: TGTGCCAGCAGCTTAGCGCAGGGGGGCACTGAAGCTTTCTTT. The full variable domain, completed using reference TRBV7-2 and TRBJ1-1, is GAGVSQSPSNKVTEKGKDVELRCDPISGHTALYWYRQSLGQGLEFLIYFQGNSAPDKSGLPSDRFSAERTGGSVSTLTIQRTQQEDSAVYLCASSLAQGGTEAFFGQGTRLTVV.

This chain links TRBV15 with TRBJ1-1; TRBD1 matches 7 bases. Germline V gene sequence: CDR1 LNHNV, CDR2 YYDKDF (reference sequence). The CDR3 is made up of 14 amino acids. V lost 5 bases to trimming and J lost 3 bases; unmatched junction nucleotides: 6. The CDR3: CATSADRADTEAFF. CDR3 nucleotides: TGTGCCACCAGCGCCGACAGGGCGGACACTGAAGCTTTCTTT.

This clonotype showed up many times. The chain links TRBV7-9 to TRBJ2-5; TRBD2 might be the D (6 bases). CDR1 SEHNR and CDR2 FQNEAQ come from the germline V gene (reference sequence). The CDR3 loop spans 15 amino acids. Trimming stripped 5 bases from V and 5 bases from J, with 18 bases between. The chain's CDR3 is CASSPPGAYWETQYF. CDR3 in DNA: TGTGCCAGCAGCCCTCCGGGAGCATACTGGGAGACCCAGTACTTC.